These T cell receptor beta chains were read from a single sample in a study of beta chain features in type 1 diabetes. Some clones are missing from TCRdb's copy, which holds only in-frame ones; the method was immunoSEQ multiplex PCR. This table holds around 360,000 clones, roughly an eighth found once. The specimen was naive CD4+ T cells from blood. These receptors came from a woman aged 18-35 years with type 1 diabetes. CDR3s include the opening cysteine and the closing phenylalanine or tryptophan. A D gene is named only where the DNA matches it firmly. Size values are once, few and many counts, or a class for expanded clones, and some rows have none.

v_call	d_call	j_call	clone_size	cdr3_aa	cdr3_nt
TRBV18	-	TRBJ2-5	-	CASSPRGETQYF	TGTGCCAGCTCACCACGAGGCGAGACCCAGTACTTC
TRBV30	-	TRBJ1-2	-	CAFGTGGNYGYTF	TGTGCCTTTGGGACTGGTGGTAACTATGGCTACACCTTC
TRBV7-3	-	TRBJ2-2	few	CASSSVTGELFF	TGTGCCAGCAGCTCGGTAACCGGGGAGCTGTTTTTT
TRBV5-4	-	TRBJ2-1	few	CASSLEGAPARAYNEQFF	TGTGCCAGCAGCTTGGAAGGGGCCCCCGCCAGGGCCTACAATGAGCAGTTCTTC
TRBV14	-	TRBJ1-1	few	CASSQERQENTEAFF	TGTGCCAGCAGCCAAGAACGTCAGGAGAACACTGAAGCTTTCTTT
TRBV2	-	TRBJ2-7	-	CASSDRPYEQYF	TGTGCCAGCAGTGACAGGCCCTACGAGCAGTACTTC
TRBV9	TRBD1	TRBJ1-2	-	CASSVADRPQGYTF	TGTGCCAGCAGCGTAGCGGACAGGCCCCAAGGCTACACCTTC
TRBV7-2	TRBD2	TRBJ2-5	few	CASSLANPMGLAKETQYF	TGTGCCAGCAGCTTAGCAAACCCCATGGGACTAGCAAAGGAGACCCAGTACTTC
TRBV2	TRBD1	TRBJ1-1	few	CASSVSGGNTEAFF	TGTGCCAGCAGTGTATCAGGGGGGAACACTGAAGCTTTCTTT
TRBV7-2	-	TRBJ2-7	-	CASSPTGRLASSYEQYF	TGTGCCAGCAGCCCAACTGGCCGACTGGCTAGCTCCTACGAGCAGTACTTC
TRBV29-1	-	TRBJ1-4	few	CSAQGQINEKLFF	TGCAGCGCCCAGGGGCAGATTAATGAAAAACTGTTTTTT
TRBV25-1	-	TRBJ2-7	few	CASSDLGQENYEQYF	TGTGCCAGCAGTGATCTCGGACAAGAAAACTACGAGCAGTACTTC
TRBV28	TRBD1	TRBJ1-2	-	CASTQGFGYTF	TGTGCCAGCACACAGGGGTTTGGCTACACCTTC
TRBV15	TRBD2	TRBJ2-7	-	CATKPIGTSGSYEQYF	TGTGCCACCAAGCCTATCGGGACTAGCGGATCCTACGAGCAGTACTTC
TRBV19	TRBD2	TRBJ2-1	-	CASRSGLAGGWDEQFF	TGTGCCAGTAGATCGGGACTAGCGGGGGGCTGGGATGAGCAGTTCTTC
TRBV4-3	-	TRBJ1-1	-	CASSERGWQSPNEF	TGCGCCAGCAGCGAAAGGGGGTGGCAGTCCCCGAATGAATTT
TRBV4-3	TRBD2	TRBJ2-1	-	CASSQAGGGNEQFF	TGCGCCAGCAGCCAAGCGGGAGGGGGTAATGAGCAGTTCTTC
TRBV18	-	TRBJ1-4	few	CASSPTGSNEKLFF	TGTGCCAGCTCACCGACGGGTTCAAATGAAAAACTGTTTTTT
TRBV19	-	TRBJ2-6	-	CASSTTQIRGGTSGANVLTF	TGTGCCAGTAGCACGACCCAAATTCGTGGGGGCACCTCTGGGGCCAACGTCCTGACTTTC